These T cell receptor beta chains were read from a single sample in a study of T cells expressing NK-cell markers. TCRdb reprocessed the 5' RACE reads and stores each CDR3 protein as one record, lacking DNA. The sample holds 300,000 to 450,000 distinct CDR3 sequences. The sequenced sample consisted of blood T cells: a sorted CD56 or NKG2C T cell subset, CD4+ or CD8+ T cells, or bulk PBMC T cells (not recorded which). Receptor source: a man aged 18-70 years in good health. Each CDR3 is given with its conserved first and last residue. Each record gives: V gene, J gene, CDR3 protein.

TRBV3-1	TRBJ1-1	CASSPRDLSRAEAFF
TRBV28	TRBJ1-3	CASSWGPGNTIYF
TRBV4-2	TRBJ2-5	CASSQAQGMQQETQYF
TRBV11-2	TRBJ2-7	CASSLVLAGGYEQYF
TRBV7-2	TRBJ2-2	CASLWLRGGSVTGELFF
TRBV5-6	TRBJ2-2	CASSFGTGYTGELFF
TRBV5-1	TRBJ2-5	CASSSQPGTTRTQYF
TRBV24-1	TRBJ2-1	CATSDWGQGYNEQFF
TRBV3-1	TRBJ2-7	CASSRIGALTDEQYF
TRBV20-1	TRBJ2-1	CSAISLAGNNNNEQFF
TRBV7-2	TRBJ2-1	CASSFEGPEQFF
TRBV5-1	TRBJ2-1	CASSLADGLASYNEQFF
TRBV9	TRBJ2-1	CASSAGQGYNEQFF
TRBV5-1	TRBJ2-3	CASSLSGVRTDTQYF
TRBV5-1	TRBJ2-2	CASSLAVSGGELFF
TRBV12-3/TRBV12-4	TRBJ1-3	CASSRTGTGSGNTIYF
TRBV12-3/TRBV12-4	TRBJ1-6	CASTLTISSPLHF
TRBV7-2	TRBJ2-5	CASSLTGQTQETQYF
TRBV12-3/TRBV12-4	TRBJ1-1	CASSPRGGLRNTEAFF
TRBV6-5	TRBJ1-5	CASSGQGLSNQPQHF
TRBV11-2	TRBJ2-1	CASSSAGLRQFF
TRBV3-1	TRBJ2-2	CASSPLTGFTGELFF
TRBV20-1	TRBJ2-4	CSATSAAKNIQYF
TRBV14	TRBJ2-1	CASSQDKGQIHNEQFF
TRBV20-1	TRBJ2-7	CSADPMGGLYENYEQYF
TRBV20-1	TRBJ1-2	CSAPEGVTSYTF
TRBV11-3	TRBJ2-3	CASSSGFYTDTQYF
TRBV2	TRBJ2-3	CASSETSGREGAQYF
TRBV2	TRBJ1-2	CASSEALRGSNRYTF